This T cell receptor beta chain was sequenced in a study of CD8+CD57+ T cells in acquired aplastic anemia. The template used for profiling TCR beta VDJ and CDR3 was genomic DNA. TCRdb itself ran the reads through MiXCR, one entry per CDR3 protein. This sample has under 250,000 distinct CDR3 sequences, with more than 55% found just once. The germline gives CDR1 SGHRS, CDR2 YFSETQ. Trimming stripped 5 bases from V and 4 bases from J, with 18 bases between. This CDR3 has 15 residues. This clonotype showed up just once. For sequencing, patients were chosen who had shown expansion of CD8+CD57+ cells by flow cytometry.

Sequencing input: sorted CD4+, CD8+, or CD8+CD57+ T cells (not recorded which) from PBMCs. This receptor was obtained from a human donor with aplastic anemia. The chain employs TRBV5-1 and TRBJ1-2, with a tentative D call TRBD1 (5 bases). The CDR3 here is CASSRQLGLGYGYTF. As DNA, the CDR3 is TGCGCCAGCAGTCGACAGCTAGGATTGGGCTATGGCTACACCTTC.